This entry is about one TCR beta chain. Its antigen is still unknown. Base qualities are missing; no much larger clone stands one base away. The treatment or condition tag for this specimen amounts to: allogeneic hematopoietic cell transplantation with graft depleted of TCRalphabeta T cells and CD19 B cells. The children who served as transplant recipients had been given grafts of TCRalphabeta/CD19-depleted allogeneic hematopoietic cells. The record originates from a study of T-cell reconstitution after alpha-beta-depleted transplantation in children listed by TCRdb under 2016. Background for the entire study: T-cell immune reconstitution after TCRalphabeta/CD19-depleted allogeneic hematopoietic cell transplantation in children was quantitatively tracked in the study by means of TCR repertoire profiling. The paper's findings and limits, for the study overall: In some patients, the high TCRbeta diversity seen at day 60 was put down to recipient T cells and intrathymic progenitors that had survived conditioning. Over the following months the frequencies of hyperexpanded clones went down, and after one year T-cell counts and TCRbeta diversity were mostly credited to newly produced T cells. The apparently early recovery of alphabetaT-cell counts about two months after transplant reportedly depended on only several hundred rapidly expanded clones that came from non-depleted graft cells.

The library was built by means of PCR. Sequencing was carried out with an Illumina HiSeq 2500. TCR library preparation used molecular barcoding, with unique molecular identifiers applied to normalize quantification of the TCRbeta repertoire. Starting from the raw public reads, TCRdb applied fastp trimming at Q25, assembled clones with MiXCR and retained in-frame beta chains. Entries are consolidated by CDR3 protein sequence, retaining the most common genes and DNA. This sample holds fewer than 500,000 distinct CDR3 sequences; over 40% were observed only once. The top ten clones comprise roughly a quarter of the sample. The clonotype was recovered from a girl aged 2-9 years with aplastic anemia, due to receive a stem cell transplant. Sample: PBMCs, taken before TCRalphabeta/CD19-depleted stem cell transplant.

The DNA reads TGTGCCAGCAGTTGGGGACAGATAGCTTTCTTT. Its translation is CASSWGQIAFF. Recombination joined TRBV27 with TRBJ1-1; TRBD1 matches 7 bases in the middle. At the junction V is shortened by 4 bases and J by 10 bases; bases outside the gene matches: 3. Reading the germline V gene (reference sequence) gives CDR1 MNHEY and CDR2 SMNVEV. From its cysteine to its phenylalanine, the CDR3 spans 11 amino acids. Of the read, only the CDR3 DNA is kept; its 33 bases are in frame from base 1.